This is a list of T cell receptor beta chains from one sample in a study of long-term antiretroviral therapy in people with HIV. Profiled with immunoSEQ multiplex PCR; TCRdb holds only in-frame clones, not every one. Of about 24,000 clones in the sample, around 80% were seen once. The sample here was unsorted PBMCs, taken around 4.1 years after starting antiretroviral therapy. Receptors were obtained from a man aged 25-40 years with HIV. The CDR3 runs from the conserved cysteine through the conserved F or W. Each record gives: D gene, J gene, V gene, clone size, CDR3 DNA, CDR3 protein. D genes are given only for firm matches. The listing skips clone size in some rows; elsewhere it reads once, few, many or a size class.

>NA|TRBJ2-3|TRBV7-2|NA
TGTGCCAGCAATGGAAACGGCACAGATACGCAGTATTTT
CASNGNGTDTQYF
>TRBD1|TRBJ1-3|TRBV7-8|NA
TGTGCCAGCAGCTTCGGGACAGCTGGAAACACCATATATTTT
CASSFGTAGNTIYF
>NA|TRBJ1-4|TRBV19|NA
TGTGCCAGTAGATCACCTTCACCGGGATTCGGTGAAAAACTGTTTTTT
CASRSPSPGFGEKLFF
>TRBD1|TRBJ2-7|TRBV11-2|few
TGTGCCAGCAGCTTAGAACAGGGGTCTTACGAGCAGTACTTC
CASSLEQGSYEQYF
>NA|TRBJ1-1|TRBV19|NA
TGTGCCAGTAGTATCAATGGGGCCCCTGAAGCTTTCTTT
CASSINGAPEAFF
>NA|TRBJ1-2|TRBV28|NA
TGTGCCAGTTCCGGGACGGCTAACTATGGCTACACCTTC
CASSGTANYGYTF
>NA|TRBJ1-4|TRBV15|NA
TGTGCCACCAGCAGAGATGGGGGGGCGGCTAATGAAAAACTGTTTTTT
CATSRDGGAANEKLFF
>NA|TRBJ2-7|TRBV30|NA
TGTGCCTGGGACAGCTCCTACGAGCAGTACTTC
CAWDSSYEQYF
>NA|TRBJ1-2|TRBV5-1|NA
TGCGCCAGCAGCCCAGACGGGGGATTTGGTTATGGCTACACCTTC
CASSPDGGFGYGYTF
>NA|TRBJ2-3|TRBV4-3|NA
TGCGCCAGCAGCCAAGGGGTAGCTAGCGCCAGCACAGATACGCAGTATTTT
CASSQGVASASTDTQYF
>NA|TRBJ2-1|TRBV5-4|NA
TGTGCCAGCAGCTTGGGACAGTTCAAACTCTTC
CASSLGQFKLF
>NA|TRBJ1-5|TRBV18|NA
TGTGCCAGCTCACCACGGGGAGATAGCAATCAGCCCCAGCATTTT
CASSPRGDSNQPQHF
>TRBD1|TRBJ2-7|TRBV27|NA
TGTGCCAGCAGTCCGGACAGGCTGAGAGAATACGAGCAGTACTTC
CASSPDRLREYEQYF
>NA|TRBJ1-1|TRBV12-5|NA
TGTGCTACCAACCGGGACACCAACACTGAAGCTTTCTTT
CATNRDTNTEAFF
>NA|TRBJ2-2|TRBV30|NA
TGTGCCTGGGGGGGGGAGGACAGGGATAACGGGGAGCTGTTTTTT
CAWGGEDRDNGELFF
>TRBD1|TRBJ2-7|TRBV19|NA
TGTGCCAGTAGTGTGGGACAGGGGATTGTCTACGAGCAGTACTTC
CASSVGQGIVYEQYF
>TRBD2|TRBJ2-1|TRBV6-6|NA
TGTGCCAGCAGCCGGGACTACTGGACAGAGCAGTTCTTC
CASSRDYWTEQFF
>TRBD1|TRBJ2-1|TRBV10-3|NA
TGTGCCATCACCTCCGGGACAGGGTACAATGAGCAGTTCTTC
CAITSGTGYNEQFF
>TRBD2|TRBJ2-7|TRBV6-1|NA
TGTGCCAGCAGTGTAGCGGGAGAAAACCACGAGCAGTACTTC
CASSVAGENHEQYF
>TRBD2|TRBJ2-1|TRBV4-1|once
TGCGCCAGCAGCCAACGAGGAGCTAGCGGGGGGGACAATGAGCAGTTCTTC
CASSQRGASGGDNEQFF
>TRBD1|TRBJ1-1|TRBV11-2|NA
TGTGCCAGCAGCTTAATGCCCCTTACAGGGGTCACTGAAGCTTTCTTT
CASSLMPLTGVTEAFF
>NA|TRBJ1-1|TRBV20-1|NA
TGCAGTGCTAGAGATCCCTGGGGAGCTTTCTTT
CSARDPWGAFF